The rows below give T cell receptor beta chains drawn from one sample of a study of response to subunit inactivated influenza vaccine. TCRdb ran MiXCR on the RT-PCR reads and lists one entry per CDR3 protein. The table includes approximately 480,000 distinct CDR3 sequences, approximately 10% detected once. The sample consisted of PBMCs from blood, taken roughly 47 days after vaccination. Every receptor here comes from a man aged 45-65 years who received an inactivated influenza vaccine. The CDR3 runs from the conserved cysteine through the conserved F or W. A D gene is named only where the DNA matches it firmly. Size values are once, few and many counts, or a class for expanded clones, and some rows have none.

j_call,clone_size,d_call,v_call,cdr3_nt,cdr3_aa
TRBJ1-2,many,TRBD1,TRBV20-1,TGCAGTGCTAAGGGACAGACTAACTATGGCTACACCTTC,CSAKGQTNYGYTF
TRBJ2-7,NA,TRBD1,TRBV7-2,TGTGCCAGCAGGGACCGGGACAGACTCTCCTACGAGCAGTACTTC,CASRDRDRLSYEQYF
TRBJ2-7,NA,NA,TRBV20-1,TGCAGTGCTAGAGATTCTCCGGGACGGGACGAGCAGTACTTC,CSARDSPGRDEQYF
TRBJ2-1,few,TRBD1,TRBV28,TGTGCCAGCAGTCGGACAGGCGCCCCCTACAATGAGCAGTTCTTC,CASSRTGAPYNEQFF
TRBJ2-7,few,TRBD2,TRBV20-1,TGCAGTGCTAATTTCCTAGCGGGTTTCTCCTACGAGCAGTACTTC,CSANFLAGFSYEQYF
TRBJ2-7,many,NA,TRBV12-3/TRBV12-4,TGTGCCAGCAGTTTGGTGGGGTCCTACGAGCAGTACTTC,CASSLVGSYEQYF
TRBJ2-7,few,NA,TRBV11-2,TGTGCCAGCAGCGTGGGGACTGGATACGAGCAGTACTTC,CASSVGTGYEQYF
TRBJ2-7,NA,TRBD1,TRBV7-2,TGTGCCAGCAGCTTACTACCCCTAAGGACAGGGGCCAACGAGCAGTACTTC,CASSLLPLRTGANEQYF
TRBJ1-2,few,NA,TRBV5-1,TGCGCCAGCAGCTTGGGGCAGAAGACTTATGGCTACACCTTC,CASSLGQKTYGYTF
TRBJ2-1,few,NA,TRBV7-8,TGTGCCAGCAGCTTAGTCCCGAGTTTGAGAATAGAGTCCTACAATGAGCAGTTCTTC,CASSLVPSLRIESYNEQFF
TRBJ2-7,few,TRBD1,TRBV12-3/TRBV12-4,TGTGCCAGCAGTTCCGAACAGGGGGCGACCTACGAGCAGTACTTC,CASSSEQGATYEQYF
TRBJ2-1,few,NA,TRBV30,TGTGCCTGGAGTGCCCGACTACTTCGGGCGCACAATGAGCAGTTCTTC,CAWSARLLRAHNEQFF
TRBJ2-6,NA,TRBD1,TRBV5-1,TGCGCCAGCAGCTACTCACAGGGGGTTGGGGCCAACGTCCTGACTTTC,CASSYSQGVGANVLTF
TRBJ1-6,few,NA,TRBV3-1,TGTGCCAGCAGCCAATATTCAGGGCCGTTGAATTCACCCCTCCACTTT,CASSQYSGPLNSPLHF
TRBJ2-1,many,TRBD1,TRBV12-3/TRBV12-4,TGTGCCAGCAGTCCAGACAGGGGGCAATACAATGAGCAGTTCTTC,CASSPDRGQYNEQFF
TRBJ2-6,NA,NA,TRBV7-9,TGTGCCAGCAGCTTACGGGCAGTCGGGGCCAACGTCCTGACTTTC,CASSLRAVGANVLTF
TRBJ1-1,NA,NA,TRBV9,TGTGCCAGCAGCGTAGGTGGGGGCCGGGGCACTGAAGCTTTCTTT,CASSVGGGRGTEAFF
TRBJ2-7,NA,TRBD1,TRBV9,TGTGCCAGCAGCTTCACCGACAGGGGGGCCTACGAGCAGTACTTC,CASSFTDRGAYEQYF
TRBJ2-3,few,TRBD1,TRBV5-6,TGTGCCAGCAGCTTGTTGGGACAGGGGGTGGATACGCAGTATTTT,CASSLLGQGVDTQYF
TRBJ1-6,NA,NA,TRBV7-2,TGTGCCAGCAGCTTACAGGTTGCCCATTCACCCCTCCACTTT,CASSLQVAHSPLHF
TRBJ2-1,many,TRBD2,TRBV20-1,TGCAGTGCTATAGCGGGGGTCTACAATGAGCAGTTCTTC,CSAIAGVYNEQFF
TRBJ2-2,NA,NA,TRBV12-3/TRBV12-4,TGTGCCAGCAGTACACAGGGTTGGAACACCGGGGAGCTGTTTTTT,CASSTQGWNTGELFF
TRBJ2-6,NA,TRBD1,TRBV9,TGTGCCAGCACCCGACCGGGGACAGGCCCCTCTGGGGCCAACGTCCTGACTTTC,CASTRPGTGPSGANVLTF
TRBJ2-3,NA,TRBD2,TRBV12-3/TRBV12-4,TGTGCCAGCAGCCCGCTGATCGAGCGGGGGTCCGCCACAGATACGCAGTATTTT,CASSPLIERGSATDTQYF
TRBJ2-1,NA,NA,TRBV6-2/TRBV6-3,TGTGCCAGCAAGCAGGGGATCGGCTCCTACAATGAGCAGTTCTTC,CASKQGIGSYNEQFF
TRBJ2-2,NA,TRBD1,TRBV27,TGTGCCAGCAGTTTGACAGGGTACACCGGGGAGCTGTTTTTT,CASSLTGYTGELFF
TRBJ2-1,many,NA,TRBV5-1,TGCGCCAGCAGCTTGGGGGGCGGGATTGAGCAGTTCTTC,CASSLGGGIEQFF